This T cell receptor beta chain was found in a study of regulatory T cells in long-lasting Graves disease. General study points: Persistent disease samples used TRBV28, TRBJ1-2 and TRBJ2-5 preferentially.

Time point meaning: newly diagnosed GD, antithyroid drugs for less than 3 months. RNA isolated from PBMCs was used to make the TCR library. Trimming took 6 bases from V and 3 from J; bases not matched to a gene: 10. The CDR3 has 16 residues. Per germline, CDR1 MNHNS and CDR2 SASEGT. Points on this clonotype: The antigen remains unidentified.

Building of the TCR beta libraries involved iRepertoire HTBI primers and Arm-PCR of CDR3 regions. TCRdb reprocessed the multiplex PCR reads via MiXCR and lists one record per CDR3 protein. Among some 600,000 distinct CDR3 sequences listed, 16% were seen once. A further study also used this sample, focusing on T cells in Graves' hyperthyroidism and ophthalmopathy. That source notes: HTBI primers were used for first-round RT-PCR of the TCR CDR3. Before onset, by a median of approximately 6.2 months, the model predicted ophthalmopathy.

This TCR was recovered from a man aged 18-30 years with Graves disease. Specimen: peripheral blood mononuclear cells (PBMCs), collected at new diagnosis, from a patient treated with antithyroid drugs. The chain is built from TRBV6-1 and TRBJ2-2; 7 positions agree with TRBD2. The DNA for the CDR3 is TGTGCCAGCAGATCACCGGGAGGCGGGGACACCGGGGAGCTGTTTTTT. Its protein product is CASRSPGGGDTGELFF.